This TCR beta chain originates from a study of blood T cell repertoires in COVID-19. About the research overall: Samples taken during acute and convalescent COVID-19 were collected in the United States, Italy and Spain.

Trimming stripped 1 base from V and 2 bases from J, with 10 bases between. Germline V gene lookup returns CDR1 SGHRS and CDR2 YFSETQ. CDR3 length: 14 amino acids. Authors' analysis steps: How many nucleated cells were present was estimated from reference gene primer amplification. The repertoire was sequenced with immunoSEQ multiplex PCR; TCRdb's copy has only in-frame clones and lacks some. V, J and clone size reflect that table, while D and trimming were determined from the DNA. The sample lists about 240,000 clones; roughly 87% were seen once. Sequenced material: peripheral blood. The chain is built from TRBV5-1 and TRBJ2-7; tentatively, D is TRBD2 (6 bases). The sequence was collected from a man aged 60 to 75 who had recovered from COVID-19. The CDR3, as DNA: TGCGCCAGCAGCTTGACCGGGAGCACCTACGAGCAGTACTTC. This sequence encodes CASSLTGSTYEQYF.